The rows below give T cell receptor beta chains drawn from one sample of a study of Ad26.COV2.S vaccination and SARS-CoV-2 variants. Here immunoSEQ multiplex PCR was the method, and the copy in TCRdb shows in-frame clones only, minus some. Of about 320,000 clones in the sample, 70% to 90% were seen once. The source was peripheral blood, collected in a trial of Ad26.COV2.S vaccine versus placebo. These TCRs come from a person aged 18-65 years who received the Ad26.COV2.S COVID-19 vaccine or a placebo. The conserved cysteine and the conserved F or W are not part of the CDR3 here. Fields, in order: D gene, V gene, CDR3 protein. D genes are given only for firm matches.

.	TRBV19	ASSILNPGAEAF
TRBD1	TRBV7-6	ASSRTRTGAAEQF
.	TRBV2	ASSSGFRGNSPLH
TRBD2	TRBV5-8	ASSLGLAPFSTQY
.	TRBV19	ASSMRQNTEAF
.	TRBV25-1	ASGSTEAF
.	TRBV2	ARSGRPTETQY
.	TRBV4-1	ASSHPPLGELF
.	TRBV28	ASSPLTSTGYNEQF
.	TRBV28	ASRDVENYGYT
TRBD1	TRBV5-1	ASSSTDRAYEQY
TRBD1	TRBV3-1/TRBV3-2	ASSQERTGGWTEAF
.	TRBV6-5	ASSRRGDYTGELF
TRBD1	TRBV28	ASRIGGTNTEAF
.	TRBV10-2	ASSESGKTF
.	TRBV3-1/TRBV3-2	ASSQEMDKNSPLH
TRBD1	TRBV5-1	ASSMDRGITEAF
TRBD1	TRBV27	ASSSQDRDEQY
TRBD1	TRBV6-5	ASTPTGGGSPLH
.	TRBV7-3	ASSPTAFYGELF
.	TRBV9	ASSVAAGEGTGELF
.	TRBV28	ASSFNSRGAPNTEAF
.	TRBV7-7	ASSYSGAADEKLF
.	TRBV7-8	ASSLMVDVTQY
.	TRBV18	ASSLGSNQPQH
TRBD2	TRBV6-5	ASSPGGLAGYEQY
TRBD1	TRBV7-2	ASSRSTGGILYEQY
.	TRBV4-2	ASSQDKGQPQH
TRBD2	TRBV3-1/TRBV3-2	ASSQDRGRGGQETQY
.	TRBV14	ASSQVPSYGYT
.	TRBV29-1	SVEGTVPQDEQF
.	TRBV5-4	ASSPGMGYDGYT
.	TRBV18	ASSGAFATNEQF